This TCR beta chain was sequenced in a study of cytomegalovirus exposure and HLA in healthy donors. Donors counted as nominally healthy when sampled, yet unrecorded immune exposures were likely. Vbeta (60) and Jbeta (13) primers were used in the PCR. This table comes from immunoSEQ multiplex PCR, and its TCRdb copy is limited to in-frame clones, with some not included. This table holds tens of thousands of clones. Sequencing was done on a sample of PBMCs. The receptor was isolated from a man between 25 and 39 years old in good health and CMV-seropositive.

The CDR3 region has the DNA TGTGCCAGCAGTGAACTAGTACCCAATCAGCCCCAGCATTTT. Translation gives CASSELVPNQPQHF. This chain links TRBV6-1 with TRBJ1-5; D ambiguous. Germline V gene data show CDR1 as MNHNS and CDR2 as SASEGT. The CDR3 totals 14 residues. V was trimmed by 2 bases and J by 3 bases, leaving 8 bases between them.